The table lists the clone carrying this TCR beta chain with a few counts. At one end the junction does not follow the germline gene, possibly because of a read error. TCRdb called the 5' RACE reads again in MiXCR, with one record for every CDR3 protein. There are approximately 47,000 distinct CDR3 sequences in the sample; around a quarter occur only once, and around 1.9% lies in the top ten. Naive CD4+ T cells were purified with Tregs depleted by CD25. Looked up from germline, CDR1 is MGHRA and CDR2 is YSYEKL. The CDR3 length is 13 residues. Sequencing was performed on naive CD4+ T cells sorted from blood. The subset denotes: naive CD4+ T cells, CD4+CD45RA+CD25-. The chain couples TRBV4-1 to TRBJ2-4; perhaps TRBD2 as D (6 bases). The sequence was collected from a female donor with breast cancer. CDR3 nucleotides: TGCGCCAGCAGCCACCCTAGGGGAGGAGGACATGAATTC. Its translation is CASSHPRGGGHEF.